The rows below give T cell receptor beta chains drawn from one sample of a study of T cells in Graves' hyperthyroidism and ophthalmopathy. Using its own MiXCR run on the multiplex PCR reads, TCRdb lists one record per CDR3 protein. The sample gives about 420,000 distinct CDR3 sequences, roughly 15% of which show up once; roughly 4.8% is in the top ten. Source material: blood. These receptors originate from a woman younger than 35 with Graves' hyperthyroidism. Each CDR3 is given with its conserved first and last residue. Each record gives: D gene, J gene, V gene, clone size, CDR3 DNA, CDR3 protein. A D gene is named only where the DNA matches it firmly. Clone size is given for some rows only: seen once, a few or many times, or a class if the clone is expanded.

>-|TRBJ1-4|TRBV28|-
TGTGCCAGCAGTTTACGGCAGGGGAGGGAAAAACTGTTTTTT
CASSLRQGREKLFF
>-|TRBJ2-5|TRBV6-1|many
TGTGCCAGCAGTGAAGCGCTTTCGGGGATTGGAGAGACCCAGTACTTC
CASSEALSGIGETQYF
>-|TRBJ1-3|TRBV4-1|-
TGCGCCAGCAGCCAACTCGGGGGTCTCTCCGGAAACACCATATATTTT
CASSQLGGLSGNTIYF
>-|TRBJ1-5|TRBV12-3/TRBV12-4|many
TGTGCCAGCAGCCTTAAGAGGTTGGGCAATCAGCCCCAGCATTTT
CASSLKRLGNQPQHF
>-|TRBJ2-3|TRBV20-1|many
TGCAGTGCTAGATCCCTAGCGCTGGGCACAGATACGCAGTATTTT
CSARSLALGTDTQYF
>TRBD2|TRBJ2-7|TRBV27|many
TGTGCCAGCAGCTCCGGGACTACCGCCTACGAGCAGTACTTC
CASSSGTTAYEQYF
>-|TRBJ1-3|TRBV7-9|few
TGTGCCAGCAGCTTGTTAGGCGGAAACACCATATATTTT
CASSLLGGNTIYF
>-|TRBJ2-3|TRBV5-1|-
TGCGCCAGCAGCTCGTTCGGCCCTAGCACAGATACGCAGTATTTT
CASSSFGPSTDTQYF
>-|TRBJ2-3|TRBV5-1|many
TGCGCCAGCAGCTTGCCAAAGACATATAGCACAGATACGCAGTATTTT
CASSLPKTYSTDTQYF
>-|TRBJ1-3|TRBV6-1|many
TGTGCCAGCAGTGAACAGGAAATTGCTGGAAACACCATATATTTT
CASSEQEIAGNTIYF
>-|TRBJ2-3|TRBV6-2/TRBV6-3|many
TGTGCCAGCAGTTCGGCCCTCGGCACACCAAACACAGATACGCAGTATTTT
CASSSALGTPNTDTQYF
>-|TRBJ2-5|TRBV24-1|many
TGTGCCACCAGTGACGGCCACCAAGAGACCCAGTACTTC
CATSDGHQETQYF
>TRBD1|TRBJ1-3|TRBV6-5|many
TGTGCCAGCAGTTACACAGGGGCGACAGGAAACACCATATATTTT
CASSYTGATGNTIYF
>-|TRBJ1-1|TRBV13|many
TGTGCCAGCAGCTTAGGCTCTGAGACTGAAGCTTTCTTT
CASSLGSETEAFF
>-|TRBJ1-5|TRBV5-1|many
TGCGCCAGCAGCTTGGACAACAATCAGCCCCAGCATTTT
CASSLDNNQPQHF
>-|TRBJ2-3|TRBV7-9|many
TGTGCCAGCAGCTTAGCGGTGGTCGCCACAGATACGCAGTATTTT
CASSLAVVATDTQYF
>-|TRBJ1-6|TRBV3-1|many
TGTGCCAGCAGCCAGAGCTCCTATAATTCACCCCTCCACTTT
CASSQSSYNSPLHF
>TRBD2|TRBJ2-6|TRBV2|-
TGTGCCAGCAGTGGGACTAGAGGTACTGGGGCCAACGTCCTGACTTTC
CASSGTRGTGANVLTF
>-|TRBJ1-1|TRBV28|many
TGTGCCAGCAGGCCGATTATTAACACTGAAGCTTTCTTT
CASRPIINTEAFF
>TRBD1|TRBJ2-1|TRBV20-1|-
TGCAGTGCTAAAGACAGGGGGCTGTCCTACAATGAGCAGTTCTTC
CSAKDRGLSYNEQFF
>TRBD1|TRBJ2-1|TRBV19|-
TGTGCCAGTAGCTGGGACAGAGTTTACAATGAGCAGTTCTTC
CASSWDRVYNEQFF
>TRBD1|TRBJ2-7|TRBV2|many
TGTGCCAGCAGAAGGGGACAGGGAGGCGAGCAGTACTTC
CASRRGQGGEQYF
>-|TRBJ1-2|TRBV19|-
TGTGCCAGTAGTATAACCCGGGACGGGTCCTATGGCTACACCTTC
CASSITRDGSYGYTF
>TRBD1|TRBJ2-3|TRBV5-8|many
TGTGCCAGCAGGGCTCCGGGACAGCGCACAGATACGCAGTATTTT
CASRAPGQRTDTQYF
>-|TRBJ1-2|TRBV3-1|many
TGTGCCAGCAGCCAATGGCCCTATGGCTACACCTTC
CASSQWPYGYTF
>-|TRBJ1-5|TRBV9|many
TGTGCCAGCAGCGTAGGGGGGATGAGCAATCAGCCCCAGCATTTT
CASSVGGMSNQPQHF
>-|TRBJ1-3|TRBV30|-
TGTGCCTGGAGTGTCTGGGGGTCTGGAAACACCATATATTTT
CAWSVWGSGNTIYF